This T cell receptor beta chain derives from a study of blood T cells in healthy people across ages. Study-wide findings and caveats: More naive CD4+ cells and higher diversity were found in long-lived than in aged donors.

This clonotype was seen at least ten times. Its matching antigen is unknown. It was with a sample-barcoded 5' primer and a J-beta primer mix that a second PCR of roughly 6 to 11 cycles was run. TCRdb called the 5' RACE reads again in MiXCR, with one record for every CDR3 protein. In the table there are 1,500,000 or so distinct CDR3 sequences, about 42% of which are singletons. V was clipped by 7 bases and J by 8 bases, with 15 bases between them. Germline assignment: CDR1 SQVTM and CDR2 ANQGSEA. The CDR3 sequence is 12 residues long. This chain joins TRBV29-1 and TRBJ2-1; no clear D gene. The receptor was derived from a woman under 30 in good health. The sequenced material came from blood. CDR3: CSALGPFDEQFF. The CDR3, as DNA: TGCAGCGCTTTAGGGCCCTTCGATGAGCAGTTCTTC.